This T cell receptor beta chain emerged from a study of T cells in Graves' hyperthyroidism and ophthalmopathy. Study-level background: The initial diagnosis was the point when peripheral blood was collected, ahead of any treatment. Findings and caveats of the study: Researchers found most expanded thyroid clonotypes above 0.001 in blood as well.

TCR beta CDR3 sequences were amplified from RNA transcripts. HTBI primers were employed in a first-round RT-PCR of the TCR CDR3. TCRdb ran MiXCR on the multiplex PCR reads and lists one entry per CDR3 protein. The sample comprises over 300,000 distinct CDR3 sequences, 14% of which are singletons, and approximately 10% rests with the top ten. This clonotype was counted between two and nine times. Its cognate antigen is unknown. V lost 0 bases and J 3 bases, leaving 5 bases between the germline ends. The CDR3 is 13 amino acids. Per germline, CDR1 SGHTA and CDR2 FQGTGA. This TCR was recovered from a woman in her sixties with Graves' hyperthyroidism. The sequencing input was blood. The genes are TRBV7-3 and TRBJ1-1; no clear D. CDR3 region: CASSLTVDTEAFF. The CDR3 nucleotides are TGTGCCAGCAGCTTAACAGTTGACACTGAAGCTTTCTTT.